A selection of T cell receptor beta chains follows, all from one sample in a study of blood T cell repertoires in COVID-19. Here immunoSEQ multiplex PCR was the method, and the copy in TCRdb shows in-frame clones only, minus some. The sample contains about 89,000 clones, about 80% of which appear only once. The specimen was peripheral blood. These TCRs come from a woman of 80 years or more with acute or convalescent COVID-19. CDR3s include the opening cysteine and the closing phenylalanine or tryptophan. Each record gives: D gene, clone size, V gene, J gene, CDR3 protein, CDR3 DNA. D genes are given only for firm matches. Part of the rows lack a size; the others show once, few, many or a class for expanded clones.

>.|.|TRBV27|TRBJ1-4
CASSFRGNEKLFF
TGTGCCAGCAGTTTCAGGGGTAATGAAAAACTGTTTTTT
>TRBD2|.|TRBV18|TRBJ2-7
CASSPPLAGGGYEQYF
TGTGCCAGCTCACCACCCTTAGCGGGAGGGGGCTACGAGCAGTACTTC
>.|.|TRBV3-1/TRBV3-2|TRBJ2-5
CASSIGWGPQETQYF
TGTGCCAGCAGCATAGGGTGGGGCCCTCAAGAGACCCAGTACTTC
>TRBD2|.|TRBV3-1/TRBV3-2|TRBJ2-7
CASSLAGEPYEQYF
TGTGCCAGCAGCCTAGCGGGGGAGCCCTACGAGCAGTACTTC
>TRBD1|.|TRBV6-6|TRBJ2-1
CASDRDRTYNEQFF
TGTGCCAGCGACCGGGACAGAACCTACAATGAGCAGTTCTTC
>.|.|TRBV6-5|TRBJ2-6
CASSRGTGANVLTF
TGTGCCAGCAGTCGAGGCACTGGGGCCAACGTCCTGACTTTC
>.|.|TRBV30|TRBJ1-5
CAWSPGVLRGQPQHF
TGTGCCTGGAGCCCCGGCGTCCTACGAGGTCAGCCCCAGCATTTT
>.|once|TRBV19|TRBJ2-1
CASSPEYNEQFF
TGTGCCAGTAGTCCCGAGTACAATGAGCAGTTCTTC
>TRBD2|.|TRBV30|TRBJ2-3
CAWSGPLAASTDTQYF
TGTGCCTGGAGTGGCCCCCTAGCGGCTAGCACAGATACGCAGTATTTT
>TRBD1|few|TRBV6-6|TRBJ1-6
CASRHQRTGLNSPLHF
TGTGCCAGCAGGCACCAACGGACAGGTCTTAATTCACCCCTCCACTTT
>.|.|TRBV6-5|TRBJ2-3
CASIFRADTQYF
TGTGCCAGCATCTTTAGAGCAGATACGCAGTATTTT
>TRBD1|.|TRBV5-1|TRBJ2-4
CASSPGTEKNIQYF
TGCGCCAGCAGCCCAGGGACAGAAAAAAACATTCAGTACTTC
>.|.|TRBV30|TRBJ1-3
CAWSVTGIGNTIYF
TGTGCCTGGAGTGTAACAGGGATTGGAAACACCATATATTTT
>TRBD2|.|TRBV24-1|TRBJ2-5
CATSSAGGEETQYF
TGTGCCACCAGTTCAGCGGGGGGGGAAGAGACCCAGTACTTC
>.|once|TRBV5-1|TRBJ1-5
CASSPTDSGPQHF
TGCGCCAGCAGCCCGACCGACTCCGGGCCCCAGCATTTT
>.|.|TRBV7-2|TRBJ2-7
CASSLSGQFPEQYF
TGTGCCAGCAGCCTAAGCGGACAGTTCCCCGAGCAGTACTTC
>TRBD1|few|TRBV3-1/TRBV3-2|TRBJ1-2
CASSQLDRPAIGYTF
TGTGCCAGCAGCCAACTGGACAGGCCAGCTATTGGCTACACCTTC
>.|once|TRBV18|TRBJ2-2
CASSPLATGELFF
TGTGCCAGCTCACCACTGGCCACCGGGGAGCTGTTTTTT
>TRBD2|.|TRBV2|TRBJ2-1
CAGKRGGSYNEQFF
TGTGCCGGGAAGCGGGGGGGCAGTTACAATGAGCAGTTCTTC
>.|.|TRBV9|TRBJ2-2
CASSATSEDTGELFF
TGTGCCAGCAGCGCGACTAGTGAGGACACCGGGGAGCTGTTTTTT
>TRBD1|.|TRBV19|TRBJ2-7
CASSIRTGSSYEQYF
TGTGCCAGTAGTATTCGGACAGGGAGCTCCTACGAGCAGTACTTC
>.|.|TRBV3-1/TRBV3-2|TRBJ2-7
CASSQLGPYEQYF
TGTGCCAGCAGCCAATTGGGCCCATACGAGCAGTACTTC
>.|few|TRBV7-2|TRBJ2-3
CASSPTEADTQYF
TGTGCCAGCAGCCCAACGGAGGCAGATACGCAGTATTTT
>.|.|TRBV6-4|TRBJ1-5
CASREGEMGYSNQPQHF
TGTGCCAGCCGGGAGGGGGAGATGGGATATAGCAATCAGCCCCAGCATTTT
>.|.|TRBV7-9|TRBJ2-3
CASSLTTSTDTQYF
TGTGCCAGCAGCCTAACTACTAGCACAGATACGCAGTATTTT
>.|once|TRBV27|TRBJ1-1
CASMRPGNTEAFF
TGTGCCAGCATGAGGCCGGGGAACACTGAAGCTTTCTTT
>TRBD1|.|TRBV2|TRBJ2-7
CASDGDRSYEQYF
TGTGCCAGCGATGGGGACAGGTCCTACGAGCAGTACTTC
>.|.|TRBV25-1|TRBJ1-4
CASSDFAGARFGEKLFF
TGTGCCAGCAGTGATTTTGCAGGGGCGCGGTTCGGTGAAAAACTGTTTTTT
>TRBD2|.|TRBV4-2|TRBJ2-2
CASSRGLAGMNTGELFF
TGTGCCAGCAGCCGAGGACTAGCGGGGATGAACACCGGGGAGCTGTTTTTT
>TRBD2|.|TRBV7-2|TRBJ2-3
CASSPTPSGSGTDTQYF
TGTGCCAGCAGCCCAACCCCTAGCGGGAGCGGCACAGATACGCAGTATTTT
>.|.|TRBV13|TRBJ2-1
CASSPLNEQFF
TGTGCCAGCAGCCCCCTGAATGAGCAGTTCTTC
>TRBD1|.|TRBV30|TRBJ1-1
CAWSRTGLNTEAFF
TGTGCCTGGAGTAGGACAGGGTTGAACACTGAAGCTTTCTTT
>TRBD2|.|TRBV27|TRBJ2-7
CASSSTGLAGGRSYEQYF
TGTGCCAGCAGTTCGACGGGGCTAGCGGGAGGGAGATCCTACGAGCAGTACTTC
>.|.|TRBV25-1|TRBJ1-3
CASSELGRGKGNTIYF
TGTGCCAGCAGTGAACTGGGCAGGGGTAAAGGAAACACCATATATTTT
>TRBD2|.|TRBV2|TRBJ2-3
CASRPGTSAYTQYF
TGTGCCAGCAGACCCGGGACTAGCGCCTATACGCAGTATTTT
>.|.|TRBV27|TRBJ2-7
CASSLLGAEQYF
TGTGCCAGCAGTTTATTAGGGGCCGAGCAGTACTTC
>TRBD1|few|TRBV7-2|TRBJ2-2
CASSYQGAIAGELFF
TGTGCCAGCAGCTATCAGGGGGCTATCGCCGGGGAGCTGTTTTTT
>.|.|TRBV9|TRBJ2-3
CASSVAQGRDTQYF
TGTGCCAGCAGCGTAGCGCAGGGTAGGGATACGCAGTATTTT
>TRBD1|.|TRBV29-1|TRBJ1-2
CSVEGQGVNYGYTF
TGCAGCGTTGAGGGACAGGGAGTAAACTATGGCTACACCTTC